This T cell receptor (beta chain) is from a study of CD8 T cells in ankylosing spondylitis listed by TCRdb under 2017. With respect to the entire study: To find TCR variants linked to disease, the study profiled T cell receptor beta repertoires in ankylosing spondylitis patients and healthy donors. The full study cohort comprised about 24 ankylosing spondylitis patients and 85 to 120 healthy donors. Peripheral blood samples were taken, and synovial fluid was additionally collected from ankylosing spondylitis patients.

The CDR3, from cysteine to phenylalanine, totals 15 residues. Just CDR3 DNA is preserved here, 45 bases in frame from base 1. From a lookup of the germline V gene, CDR1 and CDR2 are SGHRS and YFSETQ. At the junction V is shortened by 4 bases and J by 10 bases, with 20 bases in between. Study-wide findings and limitations: According to the report, matched synovial fluid samples from ankylosing spondylitis patients were significantly enriched for the disease-linked clones. The disease-linked clones showed a CD8+ phenotype and occurred at relatively low frequencies in peripheral blood. A TCR beta motif made up of several highly homologous amino acid variants appeared to be characteristic of blood from ankylosing spondylitis patients. Some TCR beta motif variants had previously been reported in synovial fluid and blood of reactive arthritis patients, which suggested common disease-initiation mechanisms.

Instrument used: Illumina HiSeq 2500. TCR beta libraries were prepared by quantitative 5'-RACE with molecular barcodes. The paper's data handling went like this. A new computational method based on a probabilistic model of VDJ rearrangement was used to identify disease-linked TCR variants. Starting from the raw public reads, TCRdb applied fastp trimming at Q25, assembled clones with MiXCR and retained in-frame beta chains. Duplicate CDR3 protein sequences are folded into a single record with the most common DNA and genes. TCRdb, not the authors, supplied the V and J calls. For this sample the table gives some 220,000 distinct CDR3 sequences, of which 8% to 9% were detected only once. Approximately 5% of the sample comes from the top ten. The sample holds many counts of this clonotype. Its antigen remains unidentified. No base quality values were provided; no much bigger clone lies one nucleotide off.

The chain joins TRBV5-1 to TRBJ1-4; the D segment could be TRBD1, given 5 matching bases. The sample consisted of blood, either unsorted or a sorted T cell fraction (not recorded which). The clonotype originates from a female donor with ankylosing spondylitis or in good health (not recorded which). The nucleotide sequence reads TGCGCCAGCAGCGTCGGGGACGGCTTGGGAGGAAAACTGTTTTTT. Its protein is CASSVGDGLGGKLFF. Reference TRBV5-1 and TRBJ1-4 genes cover what lies past the CDR3, so the full variable domain is KAGVTQTPRYLIKTRGQQVTLSCSPISGHRSVSWYQQTPGQGLQFLFEYFSETQRNKGNFPGRFSGRQFSNSRSEMNVSTLELGDSALYLCASSVGDGLGGKLFFGSGTQLSVL.